This T cell receptor (beta chain) emerged from a study of regulatory T cells in long-lasting Graves disease. CDR1 and CDR2 from the germline V gene are MNHNS and SASEGT. The CDR3 loop spans 16 amino acids. The ends were cut back, 6 bases at V and 3 bases at J, with 18 bases in the middle. Time point defined: persistent/refractory GD, antithyroid drugs over 5 years with positive TRAb. Scientists built the TCR library using RNA that was extracted from PBMCs. Many counts were recorded for this clonotype. Researchers made TCR beta libraries by using iRepertoire HTBI primers and running Arm-PCR on CDR3 regions. MiXCR, run by TCRdb on the multiplex PCR reads, gives a single entry per CDR3 protein. The sample has fewer than 450,000 distinct CDR3 sequences, 20% to 30% seen once.

The clonotype originates from a female donor with Graves disease. The chain employs TRBV6-1 and TRBJ1-5, with D hard to call. This specimen was peripheral blood mononuclear cells (PBMCs), taken when the disease was refractory, from a patient treated with antithyroid drugs. Written as DNA, the CDR3 is TGTGCCAGCAGCCCCCGCAAGGCACCTTACAATCAGCCCCAGCATTTT. Its protein is CASSPRKAPYNQPQHF.